This T cell receptor (beta chain) was identified during a study of blood T cell repertoires in COVID-19. Study in general: Spain, Italy and the United States supplied samples that represented acute and convalescent COVID-19.

Authors' processing steps: The assay estimated nucleated cells by amplifying reference gene primers. Here immunoSEQ multiplex PCR was the method, and the copy in TCRdb shows in-frame clones only, minus some. Clonal size and the V and J genes are those of that table, whereas D and trimming came from the DNA. The sample has more than 250,000 clones, around 88% seen once. The CDR3 totals 14 residues. Per the germline V gene, CDR1 is MNHNY and CDR2 is SVGAGI (reference sequence). Trimming pared 6 bases from V and 0 bases from J, leaving 9 bases between. The table lists this clone with a count of one. This TCR was sampled from a woman in her forties or fifties with acute or convalescent COVID-19. Sequenced input: peripheral blood. The rearrangement links TRBV6-6 to TRBJ1-5; D gene unclear. The CDR3 DNA reads as TGTGCCAGCAGCCTCGCGTATAGCAATCAGCCCCAGCATTTT. It codes for CASSLAYSNQPQHF.